The 6 T cell receptor beta chains below come from one sample, sequenced in a study of OX40 agonist ivuxolimab in advanced cancers. The assay was immunoSEQ multiplex PCR, and TCRdb's table has in-frame clones only and misses some. The sample has about 50,000 clones, roughly 89% seen once; the top ten hold 5.5% to 7.5%. Sequencing was performed on CD4+ or CD8+ T cells sorted from blood, taken in a trial of the OX40 agonist ivuxolimab. These receptors all stem from an adult with an advanced solid tumor such as melanoma, head and neck, liver or kidney cancer.

V gene TRBV12-5 combines with J gene TRBJ2-1, with unresolved D. The CDR3 runs to 12 residues. V lost 7 bases and J 6 bases, leaving 10 bases between the germline ends. Germline V CDR1 and CDR2: LGHNT, FRNRAP. The CDR3 sequence: CASATGRNEQFF. CDR3 nucleotides: TGTGCTAGTGCCACTGGACGCAATGAGCAGTTCTTC.

V gene TRBV4-1 combines with J gene TRBJ1-2; D is ambiguous. Germline CDR1 and CDR2: MGHRA and YSYEKL. Trimming pared 0 bases from V and 2 bases from J, leaving 10 bases between. The CDR3 totals 15 residues. CDR3 nucleotides: TGCGCCAGCAGCCAAGAATATGGCAAAAACTATGGCTACACCTTC. Amino acid sequence: CASSQEYGKNYGYTF.

This sequence joins TRBV5-4 and TRBJ2-1; TRBD2 might be the D (5 bases). V was cut by 0 bases and J by 8 bases, with 9 bases left in between. Germline V gene data show CDR1 as SGHNT and CDR2 as YYREEE (reference sequence). CDR3 length: 13 amino acids. CDR3 nucleotides: TGTGCCAGCAGCTTGGTCGGGGTCGATGAGCAGTTCTTC. Translation: CASSLVGVDEQFF.

The genes are TRBV10-3 and TRBJ2-7, with D hard to call. The V and J ends lost 2 bases and 0 bases respectively, with 14 bases between them. The CDR3 is 16 amino acids. Per germline, CDR1 ENHRY and CDR2 SYGVKD. The CDR3 DNA follows: TGTGCCATCAGTGAGCCCCTAGAGGAAGGCTCCTACGAGCAGTACGTC. It encodes CAISEPLEEGSYEQYV.

The chain employs TRBV28 and TRBJ1-4; D is unclear. The V gene lost 2 bases and the J gene lost 8 bases, with 6 bases spanning the gap. The germline V gene has CDR1 MDHEN and CDR2 SYDVKM. The CDR3 is 12 amino acids. The CDR3 sequence: CASSLPNEKLFF. The CDR3 nucleotides are TGTGCCAGCAGTTTACCAAACGAAAAACTGTTTTTT. Filled out from reference TRBV28 and TRBJ1-4, the complete variable domain reads DVKVTQSSRYLVKRTGEKVFLECVQDMDHENMFWYRQDPGLGLRLIYFSYDVKMKEKGDIPEGYSVSREKKERFSLILESASTNQTSMYLCASSLPNEKLFFGSGTQLSVL.

The chain has TRBV5-1 and TRBJ2-3, with D maybe TRBD1 (6 bases). The V gene lost 0 bases and the J gene lost 5 bases, with 16 bases spanning the gap. The CDR3 runs 16 residues. CDR1 and CDR2 (germline): SGHRS, YFSETQ. The CDR3 is CASSLGQVLGGDTQYF. The CDR3 DNA follows: TGCGCCAGCAGCTTGGGACAGGTTTTAGGTGGAGATACGCAGTATTTT.